A selection of T cell receptor beta chains follows, all from one sample in a study of T cell responses to AZD1222 COVID-19 vaccine. The repertoire was sequenced with immunoSEQ multiplex PCR; TCRdb's copy has only in-frame clones and lacks some. The repertoire consists of 70,000 to 95,000 clones, with 75% to 95% occurring once and the leading ten covering under 14%. The sample here was peripheral blood, taken 28 days after the second AZD1222 dose. All receptors come from an adult who received the AZD1222 COVID-19 vaccine. Both conserved end residues are trimmed from each CDR3.

v_call cdr3_aa
TRBV18 ASSPAGEAGELF
TRBV7-2 ASSSRTSGRDEQF
TRBV2 ASRNTGAETQY
TRBV7-6 ASSDRAYGYT
TRBV28 ASSSGGLSSGANVLT
TRBV29-1 SVAPLINTEAF
TRBV18 ASSPSRAGGDSPLH
TRBV11-3 ASSLEGADTQY
TRBV27 ASSRRGTSGGQSQF
TRBV6-5 ASKGRENTEAF
TRBV19 ASSRTESYGYT
TRBV2 ASSQQGTKYEQY
TRBV3-1/TRBV3-2 ASSNQGAPHRGYGYT
TRBV28 ASNSQLTGIY
TRBV11-2 ASSRTQGYGYT
TRBV29-1 SVRSGIGSYNEQF
TRBV29-1 SVEGGLGQETQY
TRBV27 ASSRGFSRYGYT
TRBV6-5 ASVTQNNSPLH
TRBV2 AGGTNLATNEKLF